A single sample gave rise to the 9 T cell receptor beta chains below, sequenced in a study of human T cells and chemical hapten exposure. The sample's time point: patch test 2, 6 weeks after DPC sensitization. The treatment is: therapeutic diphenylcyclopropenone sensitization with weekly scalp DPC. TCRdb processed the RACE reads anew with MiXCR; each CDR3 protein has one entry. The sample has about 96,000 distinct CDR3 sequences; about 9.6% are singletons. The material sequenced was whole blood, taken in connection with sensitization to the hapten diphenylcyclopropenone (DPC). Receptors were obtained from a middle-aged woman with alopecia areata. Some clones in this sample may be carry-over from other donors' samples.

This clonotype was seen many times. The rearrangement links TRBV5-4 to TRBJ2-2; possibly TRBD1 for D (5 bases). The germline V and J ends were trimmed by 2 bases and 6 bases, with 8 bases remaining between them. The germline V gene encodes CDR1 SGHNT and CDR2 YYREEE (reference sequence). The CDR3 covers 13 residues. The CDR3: CASSFDSPGELFF. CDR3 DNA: TGTGCCAGCAGCTTCGACAGTCCCGGGGAGCTGTTTTTT.

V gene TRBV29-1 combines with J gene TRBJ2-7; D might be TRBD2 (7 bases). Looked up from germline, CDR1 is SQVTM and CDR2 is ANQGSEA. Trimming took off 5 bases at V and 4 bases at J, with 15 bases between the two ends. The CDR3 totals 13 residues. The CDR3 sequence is CSVFARGGYEQYF. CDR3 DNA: TGCAGCGTTTTCGCCAGGGGAGGGTACGAGCAGTACTTC.

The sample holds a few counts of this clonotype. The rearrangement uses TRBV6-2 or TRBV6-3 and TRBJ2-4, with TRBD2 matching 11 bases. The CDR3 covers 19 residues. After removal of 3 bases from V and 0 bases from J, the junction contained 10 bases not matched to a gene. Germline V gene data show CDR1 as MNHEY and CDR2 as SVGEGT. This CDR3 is CASSYRLAGRLLAKNIQYF. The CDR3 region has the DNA TGTGCCAGCAGTTATCGACTAGCGGGACGCCTATTAGCCAAAAACATTCAGTACTTC.

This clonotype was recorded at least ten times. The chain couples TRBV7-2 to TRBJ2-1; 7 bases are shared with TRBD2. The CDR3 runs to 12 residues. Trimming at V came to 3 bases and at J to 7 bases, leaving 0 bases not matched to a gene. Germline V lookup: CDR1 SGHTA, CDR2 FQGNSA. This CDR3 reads CASSFSGNEQFF. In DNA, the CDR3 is TGTGCCAGCAGCTTTAGCGGGAATGAGCAGTTCTTC.

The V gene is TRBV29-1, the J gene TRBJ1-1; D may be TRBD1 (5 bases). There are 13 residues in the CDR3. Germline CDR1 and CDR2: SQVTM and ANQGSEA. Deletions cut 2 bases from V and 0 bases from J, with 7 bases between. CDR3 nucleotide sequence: TGCAGCGTTGAAAGACAGTTGAACACTGAAGCTTTCTTT. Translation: CSVERQLNTEAFF.

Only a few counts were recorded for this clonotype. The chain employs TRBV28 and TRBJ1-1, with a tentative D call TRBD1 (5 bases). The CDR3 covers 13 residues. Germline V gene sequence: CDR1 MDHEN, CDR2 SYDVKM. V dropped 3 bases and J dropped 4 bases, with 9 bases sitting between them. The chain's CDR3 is CASSFRQTTEAFF. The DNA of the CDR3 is TGTGCCAGCAGTTTCCGACAGACCACTGAAGCTTTCTTT.

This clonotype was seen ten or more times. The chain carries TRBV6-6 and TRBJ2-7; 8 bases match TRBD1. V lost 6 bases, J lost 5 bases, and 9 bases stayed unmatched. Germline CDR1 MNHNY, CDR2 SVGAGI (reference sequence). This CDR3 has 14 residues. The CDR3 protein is CASRRDRSGNEQYF. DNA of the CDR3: TGTGCCAGCAGGCGGGACAGGTCGGGCAACGAGCAGTACTTC.

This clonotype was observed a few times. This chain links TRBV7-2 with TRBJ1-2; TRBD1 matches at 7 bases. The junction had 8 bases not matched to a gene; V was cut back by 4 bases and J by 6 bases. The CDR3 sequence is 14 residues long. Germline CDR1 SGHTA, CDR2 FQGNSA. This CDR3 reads CASSSRQGLNGYTF. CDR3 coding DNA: TGTGCCAGCAGCTCACGACAGGGACTTAATGGCTACACCTTC.

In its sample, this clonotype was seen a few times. CDR3 bases: TGTGCCAGCAGTTACCTTGCCAAACAGGAGCAGTTCTTC. Amino acid sequence: CASSYLAKQEQFF. This sequence joins TRBV6-2 or TRBV6-3 and TRBJ2-1; D gene unclear. V was cut by 2 bases and J by 10 bases, with 12 bases left in between. The germline V gene encodes CDR1 MNHEY and CDR2 SVGEGT. The CDR3 spans 13 residues.